This entry lists 16 T cell receptor beta chains sequenced from one sample in a study of OX40 agonist ivuxolimab in advanced cancers. The method was immunoSEQ multiplex PCR; TCRdb's version includes in-frame clones alone and lacks a portion of them. The table includes tens of thousands of clones, 85% detected once. This specimen was CD4+ or CD8+ T cells sorted from blood, taken in a trial of the OX40 agonist ivuxolimab. These TCRs come from an adult with an advanced solid tumor such as melanoma, head and neck, liver or kidney cancer.

The rearrangement uses TRBV5-1 and TRBJ2-5, with TRBD2 matching over 11 bases. Germline lookup yields CDR1 SGHRS and CDR2 YFSETQ. The J segment lost 5 bases and the V segment lost 4 bases, leaving 7 bases of the junction unmatched. The CDR3 is made up of 15 amino acids. For the CDR3, the DNA is TGCGCCAGCAGCCAAACTAGCGGGAGCGGGGAGACCCAGTACTTC. Residues: CASSQTSGSGETQYF.

The J gene is TRBJ2-7, the V gene TRBV2; D call uncertain. The CDR3 contains 17 residues. Trimming cost V 5 bases and J 0 bases, with 20 bases left between them. The V gene's germline CDR1 is SNHLY and CDR2 FYNNEI. In DNA form, the CDR3 reads TGTGCCAGCAGTTTCCGTGGTCCCCGACATAGCTCCTACGAGCAGTACTTC. It specifies CASSFRGPRHSSYEQYF.

The J gene is TRBJ2-7, the V gene TRBV7-9; D gene uncertain. Deletions cut 0 bases from V and 6 bases from J, with 9 bases between. CDR1 is SEHNR and CDR2 is FQNEAQ in the germline V gene (reference sequence). CDR3 size: 13 residues. CDR3 sequence reads: CASSLAGPIEQYF. The CDR3 nucleotides read TGTGCCAGCAGCTTAGCTGGGCCCATCGAGCAGTACTTC.

The chain couples TRBV2 to TRBJ2-3; D is unclear. CDR3 length: 11 amino acids. CDR1 is SNHLY and CDR2 is FYNNEI in the germline V gene. Trimming cost V 11 bases and J 5 bases, with 11 bases left between them. DNA of the CDR3: TGTGCCGGAACGGACCTAGATACGCAGTATTTT. This codes for CAGTDLDTQYF.

The gene calls are TRBV4-1 and TRBJ1-2; maybe TRBD1 (6 bases). Per germline, CDR1 MGHRA and CDR2 YSYEKL. Trimming left V 4 bases short and J 3 bases short, with 12 bases between. CDR3 length: 14 residues. CDR3 amino acids: CASSPGQLDYGYTF. DNA for the CDR3: TGCGCCAGCAGCCCCGGACAGCTCGACTATGGCTACACCTTC.

This sequence joins TRBV6-5 and TRBJ2-1; D tentatively reads TRBD1 or TRBD2 (5 bases each). The CDR3 has 14 residues. V lost 2 bases to trimming and J lost 6 bases, with 11 bases between them. Germline CDR1 and CDR2: MNHEY and SVGAGI. The CDR3 region is CASSYGTLPNEQFF. DNA for the CDR3: TGTGCCAGCAGTTACGGGACCCTCCCCAATGAGCAGTTCTTC.

The rearrangement joins TRBV6-1 to TRBJ2-2, with 11 bases aligning to TRBD1. Germline V lookup: CDR1 MNHNS, CDR2 SASEGT. The CDR3 is 15 residues long. V was clipped by 7 bases and J by 5 bases; unmatched bases: 6. The CDR3 spells CASTRTGGITGELFF. The CDR3 nucleotides are TGTGCCAGCACCCGGACAGGGGGCATAACCGGGGAGCTGTTTTTT.

The chain employs TRBV7-9 and TRBJ1-2; 9 bases are a match to TRBD1. Per germline, CDR1 SEHNR and CDR2 FQNEAQ (reference sequence). This CDR3 has 16 amino acids. V trimming: 4 bases; J trimming: 2 bases; junction bases outside the gene matches: 8. The CDR3 nucleotides are TGTGCCAGCAGCTCTGCCGGGACAGGGATAAACTATGGCTACACCTTC. Amino acid sequence: CASSSAGTGINYGYTF.

This clone occurred once. The V call is TRBV30, the J call TRBJ1-1; 7 bases are shared with TRBD1. This CDR3 has 12 amino acids. V shed 4 bases and J 11 bases; nucleotides not matched to a gene: 10. Germline loops: CDR1 GTSNPN, CDR2 SVGIG (reference sequence). The CDR3 loop is CAWNNDRVRAFF. The CDR3 coding sequence is TGTGCCTGGAACAACGACAGGGTGCGGGCTTTCTTT.

This clone was detected once. The V call is TRBV28, the J call TRBJ2-2; tentative D call: TRBD2 (5 bases). Trimming took off 2 bases at V and 1 base at J, with 11 bases between the two ends. The CDR3 runs 16 residues. Germline V gene sequence: CDR1 MDHEN, CDR2 SYDVKM. The CDR3 loop is CASSLHAGLNTGELFF. CDR3 DNA: TGTGCCAGCAGTTTACACGCGGGCCTGAACACCGGGGAGCTGTTTTTT.

The chain joins TRBV27 to TRBJ2-3; D is undetermined. The germline CDR1 and CDR2 sequences are MNHEY and SMNVEV (reference sequence). The CDR3 is 13 residues long. Trimming left V 3 bases short and J 4 bases short, with 8 bases between. CDR3 loop: CASSFTLADTQYF. The DNA of the CDR3 is TGTGCCAGCAGTTTCACTCTTGCAGATACGCAGTATTTT.

The gene calls are TRBV5-4 and TRBJ1-1; D unclear. The V and J ends lost 0 bases and 3 bases respectively, with 9 bases between them. Germline assignment: CDR1 SGHNT and CDR2 YYREEE (reference sequence). The CDR3 spans 14 residues. The CDR3 DNA sequence: TGTGCCAGCAGCTTGGAGGGAGGCGACACTGAAGCTTTCTTT. It yields the protein CASSLEGGDTEAFF.

The gene calls are TRBV19 and TRBJ2-5, with 8 bases aligning to TRBD2. Trimming cost V 5 bases and J 5 bases; bases outside gene matches: 10. The CDR3 sequence is 15 residues long. Germline V lookup: CDR1 LNHDA, CDR2 SQIVND (reference sequence). The CDR3 reads CASSGRSAGVETQYF. The CDR3 DNA sequence: TGTGCCAGTAGTGGTCGTTCAGCGGGAGTGGAGACCCAGTACTTC.

The chain carries TRBV7-8 and TRBJ2-5; D remains unclear. Germline CDR1 and CDR2: SGHVS and FQNEAQ. The CDR3 runs to 14 residues. V gave up 1 base and J gave up 3 bases, with 9 bases separating them. CDR3: CASSLVSGKETQYF. The CDR3 DNA is TGTGCCAGCAGCTTAGTGTCCGGAAAAGAGACCCAGTACTTC. Together with reference TRBV7-8 and TRBJ2-5, the CDR3 gives the full variable domain: GAGVSQSPRYKVAKRGQDVALRCDPISGHVSLFWYQQALGQGPEFLTYFQNEAQLDKSGLPSDRFFAERPEGSVSTLKIQRTQQEDSAVYLCASSLVSGKETQYFGPGTRLLVL.

This sequence joins TRBV4-2 and TRBJ2-3; TRBD2 matches at 9 bases. The CDR3 runs 15 residues. V lost 0 bases to trimming and J lost 3 bases; unmatched junction nucleotides: 1. Germline V lookup: CDR1 LGHNA, CDR2 YNFKEQ. The chain's CDR3 is CASSQDGLATDTQYF. CDR3 DNA sequence: TGTGCCAGCAGCCAAGACGGACTAGCGACAGATACGCAGTATTTT.

This chain uses TRBV5-6 with TRBJ1-5, with 7 bases that match TRBD1. CDR1 SGHDT and CDR2 YYEEEE come from the germline V gene. V was pared by 1 base and J by 0 bases, with 4 bases of the junction left unmatched. This CDR3 is 16 amino acids long. The CDR3 coding sequence is TGTGCCAGCAGCTTGTCGGGACAGTATAGCAATCAGCCCCAGCATTTT. Its translation: CASSLSGQYSNQPQHF. Combining the CDR3 with reference TRBV5-6 and TRBJ1-5 gives the whole variable domain DAGVTQSPTHLIKTRGQQVTLRCSPKSGHDTVSWYQQALGQGPQFIFQYYEEEERQRGNFPDRFSGHQFPNYSSELNVNALLLGDSALYLCASSLSGQYSNQPQHFGDGTRLSIL.